Described below is a single T cell receptor beta chain sequence and its context. Generated by immunoSEQ multiplex PCR, the TCRdb table keeps only in-frame clones and is missing some. The sample contains around 340,000 clones, more than 85% of which appear only once. The sample belongs to a study of shared T cell receptors in the human thymus. The sequence was collected from a human donor. The sequenced sample consisted of thymocytes.

The CDR3 here is CASSLQDRGNSPLHF. The CDR3 DNA follows: TGTGCCAGCAGTTTACAGGACAGGGGGAATTCACCCCTCCACTTT. The V gene is TRBV28, the J gene TRBJ1-6, with 10 bases that match TRBD1. CDR3 length: 15 amino acids. Germline CDR1 MDHEN, CDR2 SYDVKM. V lost 2 bases, J lost 7 bases, and 2 bases stayed unmatched. Complete variable domain (other parts from reference TRBV28 and TRBJ1-6): DVKVTQSSRYLVKRTGEKVFLECVQDMDHENMFWYRQDPGLGLRLIYFSYDVKMKEKGDIPEGYSVSREKKERFSLILESASTNQTSMYLCASSLQDRGNSPLHFGNGTRLTVT.